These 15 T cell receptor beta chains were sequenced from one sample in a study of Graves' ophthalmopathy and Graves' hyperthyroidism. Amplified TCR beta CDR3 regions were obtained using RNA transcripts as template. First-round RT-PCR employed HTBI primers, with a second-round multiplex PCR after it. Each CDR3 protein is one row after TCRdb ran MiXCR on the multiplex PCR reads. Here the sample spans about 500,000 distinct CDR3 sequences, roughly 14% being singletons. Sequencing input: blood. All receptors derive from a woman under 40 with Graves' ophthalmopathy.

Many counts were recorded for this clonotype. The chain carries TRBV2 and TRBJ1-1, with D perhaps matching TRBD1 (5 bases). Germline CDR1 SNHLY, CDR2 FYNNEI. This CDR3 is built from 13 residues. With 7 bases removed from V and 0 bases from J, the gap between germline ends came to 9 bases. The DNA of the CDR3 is TGTGCCAGCAAGGGGCAGTTGAACACTGAAGCTTTCTTT. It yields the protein CASKGQLNTEAFF.

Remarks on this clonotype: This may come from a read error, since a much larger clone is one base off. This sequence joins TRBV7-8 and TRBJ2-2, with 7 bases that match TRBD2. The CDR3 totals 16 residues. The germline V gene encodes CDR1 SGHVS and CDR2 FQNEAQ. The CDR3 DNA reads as TGTGCCAGCAGCCCACTAGCGACGGCGAACACCGGGGGGCTGTTTTTT. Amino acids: CASSPLATANTGGLFF.

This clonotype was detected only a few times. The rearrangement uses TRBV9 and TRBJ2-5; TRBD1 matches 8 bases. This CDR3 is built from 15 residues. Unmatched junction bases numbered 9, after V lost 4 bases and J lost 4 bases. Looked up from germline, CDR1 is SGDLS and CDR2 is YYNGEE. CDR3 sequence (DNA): TGTGCCAGCAGCCACCATGGGACAGGAATAGAGACCCAGTACTTC. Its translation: CASSHHGTGIETQYF.

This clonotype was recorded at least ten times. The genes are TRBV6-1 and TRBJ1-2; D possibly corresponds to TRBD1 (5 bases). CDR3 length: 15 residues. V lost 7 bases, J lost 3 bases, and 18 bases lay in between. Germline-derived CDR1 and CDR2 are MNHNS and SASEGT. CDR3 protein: CASTSPGAGHYGYTF. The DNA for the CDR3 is TGTGCCAGCACCTCCCCCGGGGCCGGACACTATGGCTACACCTTC.

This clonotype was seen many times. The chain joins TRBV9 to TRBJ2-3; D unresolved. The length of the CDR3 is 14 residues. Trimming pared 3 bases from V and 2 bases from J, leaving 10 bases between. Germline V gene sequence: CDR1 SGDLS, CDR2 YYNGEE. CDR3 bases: TGTGCCAGCAGCGACCCACTTAACACAGATACGCAGTATTTT. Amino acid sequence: CASSDPLNTDTQYF. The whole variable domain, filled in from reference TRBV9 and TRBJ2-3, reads DSGVTQTPKHLITATGQRVTLRCSPRSGDLSVYWYQQSLDQGLQFLIQYYNGEERAKGNILERFSAQQFPDLHSELNLSSLELGDSALYFCASSDPLNTDTQYFGPGTRLTVL.

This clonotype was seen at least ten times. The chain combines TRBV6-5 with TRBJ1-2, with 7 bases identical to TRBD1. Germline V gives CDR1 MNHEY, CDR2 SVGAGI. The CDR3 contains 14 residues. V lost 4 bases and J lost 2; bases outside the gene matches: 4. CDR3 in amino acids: CASSSGQDNYGYTF. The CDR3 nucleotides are TGTGCCAGCAGTTCCGGACAGGACAACTATGGCTACACCTTC.

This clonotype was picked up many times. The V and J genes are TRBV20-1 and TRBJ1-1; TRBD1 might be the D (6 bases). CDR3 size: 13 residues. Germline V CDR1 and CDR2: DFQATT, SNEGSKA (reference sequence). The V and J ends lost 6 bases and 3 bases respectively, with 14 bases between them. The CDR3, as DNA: TGCAGTGCCCTACAGGGTCTATACACTGAAGCTTTCTTT. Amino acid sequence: CSALQGLYTEAFF.

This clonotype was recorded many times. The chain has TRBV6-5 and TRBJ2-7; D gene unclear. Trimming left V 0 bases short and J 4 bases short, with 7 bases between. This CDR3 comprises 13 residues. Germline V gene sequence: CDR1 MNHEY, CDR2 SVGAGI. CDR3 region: CASSYSLGYEQYF. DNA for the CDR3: TGTGCCAGCAGTTACTCGCTTGGATACGAGCAGTACTTC.

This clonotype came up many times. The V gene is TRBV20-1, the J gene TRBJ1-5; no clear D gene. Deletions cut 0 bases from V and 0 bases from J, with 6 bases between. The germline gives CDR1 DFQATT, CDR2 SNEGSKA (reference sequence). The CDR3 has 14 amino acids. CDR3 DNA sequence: TGCAGTGCTAGAGAAGGGAATAGCAATCAGCCCCAGCATTTT. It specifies CSAREGNSNQPQHF.

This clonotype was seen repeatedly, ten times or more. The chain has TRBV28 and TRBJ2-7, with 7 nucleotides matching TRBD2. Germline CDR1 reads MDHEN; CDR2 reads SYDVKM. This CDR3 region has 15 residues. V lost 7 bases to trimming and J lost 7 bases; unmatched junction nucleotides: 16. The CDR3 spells CASTSRGEGRVEQYF. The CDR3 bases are TGTGCCAGCACCTCACGGGGGGAGGGCCGGGTGGAGCAGTACTTC.

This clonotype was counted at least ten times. CDR3 nucleotide sequence: TGTGCCAGCAGCGTATATGGGACAGACTATGGCTACACCTTC. Translated: CASSVYGTDYGYTF. The V call is TRBV9, the J call TRBJ1-2; 7 nucleotides line up with TRBD1. V lost 1 base, J lost 3 bases, and 3 bases stayed unmatched. Germline V gene sequence: CDR1 SGDLS, CDR2 YYNGEE. The CDR3 extends over 14 amino acids.

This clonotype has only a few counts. The CDR3 DNA is TGTGCCTGGAGGGCAGGGGCTACGGCTGAAGCTTTCTTT. Its protein is CAWRAGATAEAFF. This chain connects TRBV30 to TRBJ1-1, with D possibly being TRBD1 (6 bases). This CDR3 is 13 amino acids long. The V gene's germline CDR1 is GTSNPN and CDR2 SVGIG (reference sequence). V was cut by 3 bases and J by 6 bases, with 14 bases left in between.

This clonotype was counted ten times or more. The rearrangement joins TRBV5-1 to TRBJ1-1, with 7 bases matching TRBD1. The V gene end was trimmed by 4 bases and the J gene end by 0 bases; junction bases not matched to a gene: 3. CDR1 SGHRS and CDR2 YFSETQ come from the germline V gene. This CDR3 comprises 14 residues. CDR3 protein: CASSRDRMNTEAFF. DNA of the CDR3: TGCGCCAGCAGCCGGGACAGAATGAACACTGAAGCTTTCTTT.

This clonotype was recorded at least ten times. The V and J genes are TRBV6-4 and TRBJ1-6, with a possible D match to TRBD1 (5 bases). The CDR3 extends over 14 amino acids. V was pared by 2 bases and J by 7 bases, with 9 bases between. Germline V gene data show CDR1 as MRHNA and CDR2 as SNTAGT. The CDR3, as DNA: TGTGCCAGCAGTGACCAGGGTGGCAATTCACCCCTCCACTTT. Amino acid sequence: CASSDQGGNSPLHF.

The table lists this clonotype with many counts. The CDR3 coding sequence is TGTGCCAGCAGTTTACTTCCGGGACAGGGAACGCCTAACTATGGCTACACCTTC. Translation: CASSLLPGQGTPNYGYTF. The chain joins TRBV27 to TRBJ1-2; 9 positions agree with TRBD1. Germline V gene sequence: CDR1 MNHEY, CDR2 SMNVEV (reference sequence). The CDR3 is made up of 18 amino acids. V shed 2 bases and J 0 bases; nucleotides not matched to a gene: 10.